The next 15 T cell receptor beta chains were all read from a single sample in a study of brain T cells in children with intractable seizures. Here immunoSEQ multiplex PCR was the method, and the copy in TCRdb shows in-frame clones only, minus some. The sample contains 80,000 or so clones, approximately 90% of which appear only once. The sample consisted of peripheral blood, taken at surgery. The receptors here all came from a girl aged 2 to 10 with Rasmussen encephalitis and intractable seizures.

This chain joins TRBV7-3 and TRBJ1-2; no reliable D call. The CDR3 length is 16 residues. Trimming took off 2 bases at V and 1 base at J, with 14 bases between the two ends. The germline V gene encodes CDR1 SGHTA and CDR2 FQGTGA. The CDR3 coding sequence is TGTGCCAGCAGCTTATCGGCGCAGTCGGATAACTATGGCTACACCTTC. This sequence encodes CASSLSAQSDNYGYTF.

The genes are TRBV10-1 and TRBJ1-1; TRBD1 agrees at 8 bases. Per germline, CDR1 WNHNN and CDR2 SYGVQD (reference sequence). This CDR3 has 14 residues. Losses at the gene ends were 10 bases for V and 2 bases for J; bases not matched to a gene: 9. CDR3 in amino acids: CAIERQGTNTEAFF. The CDR3 region has the DNA TGCGCCATCGAAAGACAGGGGACTAACACTGAAGCTTTCTTT.

The DNA of the CDR3 is TGTGCCAGCAGTTCAACAATAGCGGGGGGGTCCTTGAAGCAGTTCTTC. Amino acids: CASSSTIAGGSLKQFF. The chain couples TRBV6-2 or TRBV6-3 to TRBJ2-1; the match to TRBD2 covers 11 bases. V dropped 4 bases and J dropped 11; count of bases not matched to a gene: 13. Germline values: CDR1 MNHEY, CDR2 SVGEGT. This CDR3 has 16 amino acids.

This chain links TRBV7-9 with TRBJ2-3; the D gene is possibly TRBD1 (6 bases). The CDR3 is 11 residues long. V lost 5 bases to trimming and J lost 10 bases, with 10 bases between them. The germline V gene encodes CDR1 SEHNR and CDR2 FQNEAQ (reference sequence). In DNA form, the CDR3 reads TGTGCCAGCAGCCGTGAGGGGGCGCAGTATTTT. The encoded protein is CASSREGAQYF.

The J gene is TRBJ1-1, the V gene TRBV18; D is perhaps TRBD1 (6 bases). Trimming shortened V by 2 bases and J by 11 bases, and 15 bases separated the two germline ends. The CDR3 runs 13 residues. From germline, CDR1 is KGHSH and CDR2 LQKENI. As DNA, the CDR3 is TGTGCCAGCTCACCAATCCCCCGGGACACGGCTTTCTTT. It is translated as CASSPIPRDTAFF. The whole variable domain, remainder taken from reference TRBV18 and TRBJ1-1, is NAGVMQNPRHLVRRRGQEARLRCSPMKGHSHVYWYRQLPEEGLKFMVYLQKENIIDESGMPKERFSAEFPKEGPSILRIQQVVRGDSAAYFCASSPIPRDTAFFGQGTRLTVV.

This clone has just one count. V usage is TRBV18 and J usage is TRBJ2-3; the D gene could be TRBD1 or TRBD2 (6 bases each). The CDR3 length is 13 residues. The V and J ends lost 1 base and 5 bases respectively, with 7 bases between them. CDR1 and CDR2 (germline): KGHSH, LQKENI. This CDR3 is CASSPQGGDTQYF. The CDR3 DNA reads TGTGCCAGCTCACCACAGGGGGGAGATACGCAGTATTTT.

The rearrangement links TRBV2 to TRBJ1-1; D not resolved. Trimming took 4 bases from V and 0 from J, leaving 18 bases between them. The CDR3 loop spans 17 amino acids. Germline loops: CDR1 SNHLY, CDR2 FYNNEI. The CDR3 DNA reads as TGTGCCAGCAGTGGTGCGAGACGCATTGAACTGAACACTGAAGCTTTCTTT. Residues: CASSGARRIELNTEAFF. Full variable domain (rest looked up from reference TRBV2 and TRBJ1-1): EPEVTQTPSHQVTQMGQEVILRCVPISNHLYFYWYRQILGQKVEFLVSFYNNEISEKSEIFDDQFSVERPDGSNFTLKIRSTKLEDSAMYFCASSGARRIELNTEAFFGQGTRLTVV.

The chain couples TRBV6-5 to TRBJ2-5; 7 bases match TRBD2. This CDR3 region has 15 residues. Trimming at V came to 7 bases and at J to 3 bases, leaving 11 bases not matched to a gene. The germline CDR1 and CDR2 sequences are MNHEY and SVGAGI. The CDR3 nucleotides are TGTGCCAGCACCCCATTGGGGCTAGCGGAAGAGACCCAGTACTTC. It yields the protein CASTPLGLAEETQYF.

The chain couples TRBV9 to TRBJ2-1; the match to TRBD2 covers 12 bases. The CDR3 loop spans 16 amino acids. The germline V gene encodes CDR1 SGDLS and CDR2 YYNGEE. V gave up 3 bases and J gave up 4 bases; unmatched junction bases: 5. CDR3 loop: CASSAHLAGGYNEQFF. The CDR3 DNA reads TGTGCCAGCAGCGCCCACCTAGCGGGAGGGTACAATGAGCAGTTCTTC.

The rearrangement joins TRBV6-5 to TRBJ2-7; D call uncertain. Germline CDR1 and CDR2: MNHEY and SVGAGI. The CDR3 is 16 amino acids. The ends were cut back, 2 bases at V and 3 bases at J, with 17 bases in the middle. The CDR3 DNA follows: TGTGCCAGCAGTTACACCCCGGGCAGTTCCAGCTACGAGCAGTACTTC. Translated, it gives CASSYTPGSSSYEQYF.

The CDR3 nucleotides are TGTGCCAGTAGCCGATATGGTGACGGACGCAATCAGCCCCAGCATTTT. Amino acid sequence: CASSRYGDGRNQPQHF. The rearrangement links TRBV19 to TRBJ1-5; D remains unclear. With 6 bases removed from V and 2 bases from J, the gap between germline ends came to 17 bases. There are 16 residues in the CDR3. Looked up from germline, CDR1 is LNHDA and CDR2 is SQIVND (reference sequence).

The chain recombines TRBV6-5 with TRBJ2-7, with TRBD1 as a possible D gene (5 bases). This CDR3 has 15 residues. The germline CDR1 and CDR2 sequences are MNHEY and SVGAGI. V was cut by 0 bases and J by 0 bases, with 9 bases left in between. Here the CDR3 reads CASSYSGQGSYEQYF. The CDR3 DNA reads as TGTGCCAGCAGTTACTCCGGGCAGGGCTCCTACGAGCAGTACTTC.

This chain links TRBV19 with TRBJ2-3; perhaps TRBD2 as D (5 bases). The CDR3 runs to 15 residues. Germline-derived CDR1 and CDR2 are LNHDA and SQIVND (reference sequence). Deletions cut 4 bases from V and 11 bases from J, with 22 bases between. In nucleotides, the CDR3 is TGTGCCAGTAGTACCCGGCGGGCCCTCCGGGGAGAGCAGTATTTT. Protein product: CASSTRRALRGEQYF.

This chain links TRBV7-9 with TRBJ1-2; perhaps TRBD1 as D (5 bases). With 5 bases removed from V and 8 bases from J, the gap between germline ends came to 15 bases. This CDR3 is built from 13 residues. The germline V gene has CDR1 SEHNR and CDR2 FQNEAQ (reference sequence). This CDR3 is CASSAARVGGYTF. The CDR3 nucleotides are TGTGCCAGCAGCGCGGCCAGGGTAGGAGGCTACACCTTC.

The CDR3 DNA follows: TGTGCCAGCAGTGATAATACAGTCACTGAAGCTTTCTTT. Translating gives CASSDNTVTEAFF. The chain links TRBV2 to TRBJ1-1; D ambiguous. With 3 bases removed from V and 4 bases from J, the gap between germline ends came to 9 bases. This CDR3 contains 13 residues. The germline V gene has CDR1 SNHLY and CDR2 FYNNEI.